This T cell receptor beta chain originates from a study of cytotoxic CD8 clonotypes in ibrutinib-treated CLL. Study-level points and caveats: Public clonotypes were uncommon and contracted or stayed stable on treatment.

The germline gives CDR1 MDHEN, CDR2 SYDVKM. CDR3 length: 13 residues. Trimming cost V 3 bases and J 2 bases, with 7 bases left between them. This table comes from immunoSEQ multiplex PCR, and its TCRdb copy is limited to in-frame clones, with some not included. Among around 150,000 clones listed, around 84% were seen once. A note on this clone: What it binds is not known.

The chain has TRBV28 and TRBJ1-2; D is undetermined. This specimen consisted of PBMCs, obtained after 36 months of ibrutinib treatment. The clonotype comes from a human donor with chronic lymphocytic leukemia. CDR3 region: CASSFAQNYGYTF. DNA of the CDR3: TGTGCCAGCAGTTTTGCCCAGAACTATGGCTACACCTTC.